Listed below are T cell receptor beta chains from one sample, sequenced in a study of T cells in Graves' hyperthyroidism and ophthalmopathy. Each CDR3 protein gets one entry after TCRdb re-called the multiplex PCR reads with MiXCR. Seen here are approximately 300,000 distinct CDR3 sequences, over 15% observed once, and the top ten hold 55% to 60%. Sample: blood. The receptors come from a woman aged 60-75 years with Graves' ophthalmopathy. Each CDR3 is given with its conserved first and last residue. D genes are given only for firm matches. Expanded clones are given a class, and other clones once, few, many or no size at all.

cdr3_length	v_call	d_call	j_call	clone_size	cdr3_nt	cdr3_aa
15	TRBV18	TRBD1	TRBJ2-1	many	TGTGCCAGCTCACCGAGAGGACAGGCCTACAATGAGCAGTTCTTC	CASSPRGQAYNEQFF
11	TRBV29-1	-	TRBJ1-2	few	TGCAGCGCTTGGATCTTCGAGGGCTACACCTTC	CSAWIFEGYTF
16	TRBV18	-	TRBJ1-5	-	TGTGCCAGCTCACCCCGGACAGTTTATAGCAATCAGCCCCAGCATTTT	CASSPRTVYSNQPQHF
15	TRBV18	TRBD1	TRBJ2-7	few	TGTGCCAGCTCACCCGCGGGACAGGGGGCAGGCGAGCAGTACTTC	CASSPAGQGAGEQYF
16	TRBV19	-	TRBJ2-1	many	TGTGCCAGTAGGTCGGGACTCTTCAGCTCCTACAATGAGCAGTTCTTC	CASRSGLFSSYNEQFF
14	TRBV7-2	-	TRBJ2-1	many	TGTGCCAGCAGCCACGGTGGAGAATACAATGAGCAGTTCTTC	CASSHGGEYNEQFF
16	TRBV7-2	TRBD1	TRBJ2-1	many	TGTGCCAGCAGCTTGTCAACAGGGGAGTCCTACAATGAGCAGTTCTTC	CASSLSTGESYNEQFF
15	TRBV7-2	TRBD1	TRBJ1-5	many	TGTGCCAGCAGCTTAGGACAGGGACAGAATCAGCCCCAGCATTTT	CASSLGQGQNQPQHF
15	TRBV19	TRBD1	TRBJ2-7	-	TGTGCCAGTAGTATGGGGGACAGGGCCAACGGCGAGCAGTACTTC	CASSMGDRANGEQYF
15	TRBV4-3	-	TRBJ2-7	few	TGCGCCAGCAGCCAATCGACTACGAGCTCCTACGAGCAGTACTTC	CASSQSTTSSYEQYF
15	TRBV11-2	-	TRBJ1-2	-	TGTGCCAGCAGCCAAACAGGAGATCCTTTCTATGGCTACACCTTC	CASSQTGDPFYGYTF
14	TRBV7-9	TRBD1	TRBJ1-5	many	TGTGCCAGCAGCTTCCAGGGGGACAATCAGCCCCAGCATTTT	CASSFQGDNQPQHF
13	TRBV6-1	-	TRBJ1-5	-	TGTGCCAGCAGTGCTAAGGGAAATCAGCCCCAGCATTTT	CASSAKGNQPQHF
15	TRBV13	-	TRBJ1-2	-	TGTGCCAGCAGCTATGCCAGGGGCCCATCTTATGGCTACACCTTC	CASSYARGPSYGYTF
15	TRBV24-1	-	TRBJ1-5	many	TGTGCCACCAGCACCCGGGACCCCAGGAATCAGCCCCAGCATTTT	CATSTRDPRNQPQHF
16	TRBV28	TRBD1	TRBJ1-2	-	TGTGCCAGCAGTTTATTAGGGACAGGGGGCAACTATGGCTACACCTTC	CASSLLGTGGNYGYTF
12	TRBV20-1	-	TRBJ1-5	many	TGCAGTGCTAGCAGGGAGGATCAGCCCCAGCATTTT	CSASREDQPQHF
13	TRBV29-1	-	TRBJ1-1	-	TGCAGCGTTGACAGGGGCACCTACACTGAAGCTTTCTTT	CSVDRGTYTEAFF
14	TRBV5-1	-	TRBJ1-2	-	TGCGCCAGCAGCATCCGGGGCGCTAACTATGGCTACACCTTC	CASSIRGANYGYTF
14	TRBV6-1	TRBD1	TRBJ1-2	many	TGTGCCAGCAGCGATACAGGGGGGTCTGGAGGCTACACCTTC	CASSDTGGSGGYTF
15	TRBV5-4	TRBD1	TRBJ1-2	few	TGTGCCAGCAGCTCGGAAGACAGGGGGCGAGGTGGCTACACCTTC	CASSSEDRGRGGYTF
14	TRBV4-3	-	TRBJ2-7	-	TGCGCCAGCAGCCAACAACAGGGTTCCTACGAGCAGTACTTC	CASSQQQGSYEQYF
16	TRBV4-2	TRBD1	TRBJ1-1	few	TGTGCCAGCAGCCCCGGGACAGCAAGGGGATTAACTGAAGCTTTCTTT	CASSPGTARGLTEAFF
16	TRBV5-1	-	TRBJ2-1	-	TGCGCCAGCAGCTTGGAGCCAGCGGACACCTACAATGAGCAGTTCTTC	CASSLEPADTYNEQFF
14	TRBV20-1	TRBD1	TRBJ1-1	-	TGCAGTGCTAATCGTTTGACAGGGAGCACTGAAGCTTTCTTT	CSANRLTGSTEAFF
16	TRBV5-1	TRBD1	TRBJ2-5	few	TGCGCCAGCAGCCGCAACTATAGACAGGGTCCAGAGACCCAGTACTTC	CASSRNYRQGPETQYF
16	TRBV20-1	-	TRBJ2-5	few	TGCAGTGCTAGAGAGCGGGGTTTGGGTGGAGTGGGGACCCAGTACTTC	CSARERGLGGVGTQYF
16	TRBV6-1	-	TRBJ1-4	-	TGTGCCAGCAGTGATGAAAGGATCAGCGTAACTGAAAAACTGTTTTTT	CASSDERISVTEKLFF
16	TRBV20-1	-	TRBJ1-5	many	TGCAGTGCTAGTCCCGGACAACAAATCCGAAATCAGCCCCAGCATTTT	CSASPGQQIRNQPQHF
15	TRBV19	TRBD2	TRBJ2-7	few	TGTGCCAGTAGTATAGGTGGTAGCGGGGCCTACGAGCAGTACTTC	CASSIGGSGAYEQYF
16	TRBV28	-	TRBJ1-6	few	TGTGCCAGCAGTCGCCTAAAAACAGGGTATAATTCACCCCTCCACTTT	CASSRLKTGYNSPLHF
14	TRBV20-1	TRBD2	TRBJ2-1	many	TGCAGTGCTCCGACTAGCGGATTCTACAATGAGCAGTTCTTC	CSAPTSGFYNEQFF
13	TRBV20-1	TRBD1	TRBJ1-5	few	TGCAGTGCCAAGGGACAGGGGTTACAGCCCCAGCATTTT	CSAKGQGLQPQHF
16	TRBV10-3	TRBD1	TRBJ2-7	few	TGTGCCATCAGTGGGTCAGGGGCAGGGGGCTCCTACGAGCAGTACTTC	CAISGSGAGGSYEQYF
12	TRBV2	-	TRBJ1-2	-	TGTGCCAGCAGAGAGCGAAGCTATGGCTACACCTTC	CASRERSYGYTF
14	TRBV6-5	-	TRBJ2-7	many	TGTGCCAGCAGTTACGGTTTTAGCTCCTACGAGCAGTACTTC	CASSYGFSSYEQYF
15	TRBV5-8	TRBD1	TRBJ1-5	few	TGTGCCAGCAGCCAGGGACAGATTAGCAATCAGCCCCAGCATTTT	CASSQGQISNQPQHF
18	TRBV7-6	TRBD1	TRBJ2-5	-	TGTGCCAGCAGCTTCTCGACCCGAAGGGACAGCCGGCTAGGGACCCAGTACTTC	CASSFSTRRDSRLGTQYF
13	TRBV19	-	TRBJ2-2	-	TGTGCCAGTAGTTTACAGCAAACCGGGGAGCTGTTTTTT	CASSLQQTGELFF
14	TRBV5-1	-	TRBJ2-2	few	TGCGCCAGCAGCTTGGCCTTAGAGTTGGGGGAGCTGTTTTTT	CASSLALELGELFF
13	TRBV4-2	-	TRBJ1-5	few	TGTGCCAGCAGCCCTGGGGCTCATCGGCCCCAGCATTTT	CASSPGAHRPQHF